This is a list of T cell receptor beta chains from one sample in a study of blood T cell repertoires in COVID-19. Data came from immunoSEQ multiplex PCR; TCRdb stores just in-frame clones and leaves some out. The data show approximately 190,000 clones, with 84% seen just once and approximately 3% held by the top ten. The sequenced sample was PBMCs or T cells enriched from blood (not recorded which). Every receptor here comes from a woman aged 25 to 39 who had been exposed to COVID-19. CDR3s include the opening cysteine and the closing phenylalanine or tryptophan. The D gene is left open where the match is weak. Clone size is given for some rows only: seen once, a few or many times, or a class if the clone is expanded.

j_call	d_call	clone_size	v_call	cdr3_nt	cdr3_aa
TRBJ2-7	NA	NA	TRBV2	TGTGCCAGCAGCCAAACCTACGAGCAGTACTTC	CASSQTYEQYF
TRBJ1-2	NA	NA	TRBV4-3	TGCGCCAGCAGCCAAGATCGATCCAGTTGGGGCTACACCTTC	CASSQDRSSWGYTF
TRBJ1-5	NA	NA	TRBV6-5	TGTGCCAGCAGCCCGGGAGGAATCGGCAATCAGCCCCAGCATTTT	CASSPGGIGNQPQHF
TRBJ1-6	NA	once	TRBV7-2	TGTGCCAGCAGCTATACAAGGAGCGACTCCTATAATTCACCCCTCCACTTT	CASSYTRSDSYNSPLHF
TRBJ2-7	NA	NA	TRBV5-1	TGCGCCAGCAGCTTGGAATACGTACGGGAGCAGTACTTC	CASSLEYVREQYF
TRBJ1-5	NA	once	TRBV5-4	TGTGCCAGCAGCTGGGGTCCAGGGAGCAATCAGCCCCAGCATTTT	CASSWGPGSNQPQHF
TRBJ2-7	NA	NA	TRBV7-2	TGTGCCAGCAAACGGGACTTAAAGGTCTACGAGCAGTACTTC	CASKRDLKVYEQYF
TRBJ1-2	TRBD1	NA	TRBV6-5	TGTGCCAGCAGCGGGGACAGACCGTTCGGCTACACCTTC	CASSGDRPFGYTF
TRBJ1-2	NA	NA	TRBV18	TGTGCCAGCTCACCGGGCAGGGGTAACTATGGCTACACCTTC	CASSPGRGNYGYTF
TRBJ1-6	NA	NA	TRBV2	TGTGCCAGCAACCCTGACAGGTCGGCTTATTCACCCCTCCACTTT	CASNPDRSAYSPLHF
TRBJ2-7	NA	NA	TRBV4-1	TGCGCCAGCAGCCAAGCGGGGGTCTCTGACTACGAGCAGTACTTC	CASSQAGVSDYEQYF
TRBJ1-2	TRBD1	few	TRBV30	TGTGCCTGGATTCGACAGGGGGCTGTCTATGGCTACACCTTC	CAWIRQGAVYGYTF
TRBJ2-5	TRBD2	NA	TRBV29-1	TGCAGCGTTGAGAGGACTAGCGGGGAGACCCAGTACTTC	CSVERTSGETQYF
TRBJ2-1	TRBD2	many	TRBV4-3	TGCGCCAGCAGCCAGCAGCGGGGGGGCTTTGAGCAGTTCTTC	CASSQQRGGFEQFF
TRBJ2-4	TRBD1	NA	TRBV27	TGTGCCAGCAGTCGTAAGACAGGGTGGAGGGCCAAAAACATTCAGTACTTC	CASSRKTGWRAKNIQYF
TRBJ2-2	TRBD2	NA	TRBV4-1	TGCGCCAGCAGCCACCTTAGCGGGGCGGCCGGGGAGCTGTTTTTT	CASSHLSGAAGELFF
TRBJ2-5	NA	NA	TRBV9	TGTGCCAGCAGCGTAACAGGGTTTAGGATAGAGACCCAGTACTTC	CASSVTGFRIETQYF
TRBJ2-7	NA	NA	TRBV29-1	TGCAGCGTTGAAGATCCCTGGGGCGCCTACGAGCAGTACTTC	CSVEDPWGAYEQYF
TRBJ2-7	NA	NA	TRBV29-1	TGCAGCGTTGAATTGGAGAGCTCCTACGAGCAGTACTTC	CSVELESSYEQYF
TRBJ1-3	NA	NA	TRBV18	TGTGCCAGCTCACCATTGGAAGGGAGAGCTGGAAACACCATATATTTT	CASSPLEGRAGNTIYF
TRBJ2-5	TRBD1	NA	TRBV4-3	TGCGCCAGCAGCCAGGAAAACAGGGGAGAGACCCAGTACTTC	CASSQENRGETQYF
TRBJ2-1	TRBD1	NA	TRBV19	TGTGCCAGTAGTCCGACAGGGGGATCGAACTCCTACAATGAGCAGTTCTTC	CASSPTGGSNSYNEQFF
TRBJ1-2	TRBD1	few	TRBV3-1/TRBV3-2	TGTGCCAGCAGCCAAGATTCTCGGGCAGGGGGAGATGGCTACACCTTC	CASSQDSRAGGDGYTF
TRBJ2-1	NA	NA	TRBV25-1	TGTGCCAGCAGTGAATTCAGGGGGGAAGCCTACAATGAGCAGTTCTTC	CASSEFRGEAYNEQFF
TRBJ1-4	TRBD1	NA	TRBV19	TGTGCCACCCAGGACAGGGGGTTTACTAATGAAAAACTGTTTTTT	CATQDRGFTNEKLFF
TRBJ1-5	NA	NA	TRBV11-2	TGTGCCAGCAGCATAGGGAGCCCCGGTCGGCCCCAGCATTTT	CASSIGSPGRPQHF
TRBJ1-1	TRBD1	NA	TRBV30	TGTGCCTGGGAGGACAGGGGGACTGAAGCTTTCTTT	CAWEDRGTEAFF
TRBJ2-3	TRBD2	once	TRBV2	TGTGCCAGCAGTGATCCTAGCGGGGGGGCCGGGGATACGCAGTATTTT	CASSDPSGGAGDTQYF
TRBJ2-5	NA	once	TRBV7-9	TGTGCCAGCAGCTTAGAGAGGGAGACCCAGTACTTC	CASSLERETQYF
TRBJ2-2	TRBD1	NA	TRBV6-5	TGTGCCAGCAGCGACGGACAGGCTTCCACCGGGGAGCTGTTTTTT	CASSDGQASTGELFF
TRBJ2-4	NA	NA	TRBV5-4	TGTGCCAGCAGCTTGGGAGGAGTGTCGGGAAACATTCAGTACTTC	CASSLGGVSGNIQYF
TRBJ2-5	NA	NA	TRBV25-1	TGTGCCAGCAGTGAATCAAGGCCGGAGTGGGAGACCCAGTACTTC	CASSESRPEWETQYF